Presented here are 29 T cell receptor beta chains from one specimen sequenced in a study of blood T cells in healthy people across ages. Primers used in a second PCR of about 7 to 12 cycles were a sample-barcoded 5' primer and a J-beta primer mix. TCRdb reanalysed the 5' RACE reads using MiXCR and keeps one entry per CDR3 protein. The sample lists 730,000 or so distinct CDR3 sequences; about 42% were seen once. Sequencing input: blood. Every receptor here comes from a woman in her sixties or seventies in good health.

This clonotype appeared a few times. This chain uses TRBV2 with TRBJ2-6; 8 bases are a match to TRBD1. Losses at the gene ends were 4 bases for V and 4 bases for J; bases not matched to a gene: 3. CDR1 and CDR2 from the germline V gene are SNHLY and FYNNEI. The CDR3 extends over 15 amino acids. CDR3 coding DNA: TGTGCCAGCAGTGCAGGGGGCACGGGGGCCAACGTCCTGACTTTC. It encodes CASSAGGTGANVLTF.

This clonotype was detected a few times. This chain connects TRBV4-1 to TRBJ1-1; D is possibly TRBD1 (5 bases). V was pared by 1 base and J by 1 base, with 13 bases between. CDR3 length: 16 amino acids. Per the germline V gene, CDR1 is MGHRA and CDR2 is YSYEKL. The CDR3 bases are TGCGCCAGCAGCCAAGTGGGTGGACATGAGAACACTGAAGCTTTCTTT. This codes for CASSQVGGHENTEAFF.

V and J are TRBV6-2 or TRBV6-3 and TRBJ2-7; 11 bases agree with TRBD1. CDR1 is MNHEY and CDR2 is SVGEGT in the germline V gene. V trimming: 6 bases; J trimming: 4 bases; junction bases outside the gene matches: 8. The CDR3 has 15 amino acids. The CDR3 protein is CASRRTGGDGYEQYF. CDR3 coding DNA: TGTGCCAGCAGGCGGACAGGGGGCGACGGTTACGAGCAGTACTTC.

J is TRBJ2-1 and V is TRBV7-2; possible D gene TRBD2, 6 bases. Trimming removed 4 bases from V and 14 bases from J, with 12 bases in between. CDR3 length: 11 amino acids. Germline V gives CDR1 SGHTA, CDR2 FQGNSA. CDR3 sequence: CASSSRGYEFF. CDR3 in DNA: TGTGCCAGCAGCTCCCGGGGGTACGAGTTCTTC.

The chain combines TRBV25-1 with TRBJ2-5, with unresolved D. CDR1 is MGHDK and CDR2 is SYGVNS in the germline V gene. The CDR3 covers 15 residues. The ends were cut back, 4 bases at V and 11 bases at J, with 23 bases in the middle. CDR3 DNA: TGTGCCAGCAGTGGCCCCCTGGGGTCCTCCTACGGGCAGTACTTC. It specifies CASSGPLGSSYGQYF.

This clonotype was counted at least ten times. The V call is TRBV7-2, the J call TRBJ1-2; the D gene is possibly TRBD1 (6 bases). V lost 2 bases and J 3 bases, leaving 10 bases between the germline ends. The CDR3 has 14 residues. Germline-derived CDR1 and CDR2 are SGHTA and FQGNSA. CDR3 region: CASSLQPGDYGYTF. In DNA, the CDR3 is TGTGCCAGCAGCTTACAGCCAGGGGACTATGGCTACACCTTC.

Note on this clonotype: A junction end diverges from the germline sequence, so it may reflect a read error. V is TRBV20-1 and J is TRBJ1-1; D possibly corresponds to TRBD1 (5 bases). This CDR3 has 14 amino acids. Germline-derived CDR1 and CDR2 are DFQATT and SNEGSKA (reference sequence). The CDR3 spells CSVRDGHLRTEAFF. In DNA form, the CDR3 reads TGCAGTGTTAGAGATGGACATTTAAGGACTGAAGCTTTCTTT.

The chain is built from TRBV12-3 or TRBV12-4 and TRBJ2-2; 11 bases line up with TRBD2. J was trimmed by 7 bases and V by 5 bases; bases with no gene match: 9. The CDR3 is made up of 16 amino acids. DNA of the CDR3: TGTGCCAGCAGTCGACTAGCGGGAACGGCCCTCGGGGAGCTGTTTTTT. This sequence encodes CASSRLAGTALGELFF.

The chain has TRBV13 and TRBJ2-5, with D possibly being TRBD2 (6 bases). The end of the DNA is better explained by TRBJ2-7, so the J call may be wrong. Germline CDR1 is PRHDT and CDR2 is FYEKMQ (reference sequence). This CDR3 region has 14 residues. Written as DNA, the CDR3 is TGTGCCAGCAGCTCGTCCGGGACTCGTCACGAGCAGTACTTC. Residues: CASSSSGTRHEQYF.

The gene calls are TRBV12-3 or TRBV12-4 and TRBJ2-3; 11 nucleotides agree with TRBD1. This CDR3 has 14 residues. The V gene end was trimmed by 7 bases and the J gene end by 3 bases; junction bases not matched to a gene: 3. CDR3 sequence reads: CASTGTGGTDTQYF. The CDR3 DNA is TGTGCCAGCACAGGGACAGGGGGAACAGATACGCAGTATTTT.

The rearrangement uses TRBV20-1 and TRBJ2-1; D possibly corresponds to TRBD2 (5 bases). The V gene's germline CDR1 is DFQATT and CDR2 SNEGSKA (reference sequence). Trimming pared 5 bases from V and 7 bases from J, leaving 24 bases between. This CDR3 comprises 16 residues. The CDR3 sequence: CSAPPLSGMVMNEQFF. The CDR3 coding sequence is TGCAGTGCTCCACCCCTTTCGGGGATGGTAATGAATGAGCAGTTCTTC.

This sequence joins TRBV28 and TRBJ1-6; D call uncertain. CDR1 MDHEN and CDR2 SYDVKM come from the germline V gene. Trimming removed 2 bases at V and 0 bases at J, with 8 bases between. This CDR3 has 16 residues. The CDR3 DNA reads as TGTGCCAGCAGTTTACAGACGAGCTCCTATAATTCACCCCTCCACTTT. It codes for CASSLQTSSYNSPLHF.

This sequence joins TRBV5-1 and TRBJ2-7, with D perhaps TRBD1 or TRBD2 (5 bases each). V was cut by 4 bases and J by 0 bases, with 8 bases left in between. The CDR3 is made up of 13 amino acids. From germline, CDR1 is SGHRS and CDR2 YFSETQ. CDR3: CASSRDASYEQYF. The CDR3 DNA is TGCGCCAGCAGCAGGGACGCCTCCTACGAGCAGTACTTC. The variable domain in full, with the rest retrieved from reference TRBV5-1 and TRBJ2-7, is KAGVTQTPRYLIKTRGQQVTLSCSPISGHRSVSWYQQTPGQGLQFLFEYFSETQRNKGNFPGRFSGRQFSNSRSEMNVSTLELGDSALYLCASSRDASYEQYFGPGTRLTVT.

The rearrangement joins TRBV20-1 to TRBJ2-5; D may be TRBD1 or TRBD2 (6 bases each). TRBJ2-7 explains the end of the DNA better; the J call may be wrong. The CDR3 runs to 12 residues. The germline CDR1 and CDR2 sequences are DFQATT and SNEGSKA (reference sequence). The CDR3 is CSAGGGLNEQYF. CDR3 bases: TGCAGTGCTGGAGGGGGTCTGAACGAGCAGTACTTC.

This clonotype has a handful of counts. The genes are TRBV5-1 and TRBJ1-2, with 7 nucleotides matching TRBD1. Trimming at V came to 4 bases and at J to 8 bases, leaving 8 bases not matched to a gene. The CDR3 is 13 amino acids. CDR1 SGHRS and CDR2 YFSETQ come from the germline V gene. CDR3 sequence reads: CASSPGQNGGYTF. CDR3 nucleotide sequence: TGCGCCAGCAGCCCGGGACAGAACGGGGGCTACACCTTC.

This clonotype was seen a few times. This chain links TRBV6-5 with TRBJ1-2; 8 bases align to TRBD1. The CDR3 sequence is 15 residues long. V dropped 2 bases and J dropped 2; count of bases not matched to a gene: 4. CDR1 and CDR2 from the germline V gene are MNHEY and SVGAGI. CDR3 loop: CASSYGAGGNYGYTF. DNA of the CDR3: TGTGCCAGCAGTTACGGGGCAGGGGGCAACTATGGCTACACCTTC.

In DNA form, the CDR3 reads TGTGCCAGCAGCTCCAGAAAGACCCAGTACTTC. Its protein product is CASSSRKTQYF. The chain carries TRBV7-6 and TRBJ2-5; D call uncertain. The germline CDR1 and CDR2 sequences are SGHVS and FNYEAQ. The germline V and J ends were trimmed by 4 bases and 6 bases, with 6 bases remaining between them. The CDR3 length is 11 residues. The whole variable domain, remainder taken from reference TRBV7-6 and TRBJ2-5, is GAGVSQSPRYKVTKRGQDVALRCDPISGHVSLYWYRQALGQGPEFLTYFNYEAQQDKSGLPNDRFSAERPEGSISTLTIQRTEQRDSAMYRCASSSRKTQYFGPGTRLLVL.

This chain connects TRBV20-1 to TRBJ2-5; TRBD2 agrees at 9 bases. CDR1 and CDR2 (germline): DFQATT, SNEGSKA (reference sequence). The CDR3 is 13 residues long. J gave up 9 bases and V 2 bases, and 7 bases lay outside the gene matches. The CDR3 reads CSARLAGLLPQYF. The CDR3, as DNA: TGCAGTGCTAGACTAGCGGGACTGTTGCCCCAGTACTTC.

The chain carries TRBV12-3 or TRBV12-4 and TRBJ2-7; 9 nucleotides agree with TRBD1. After removal of 7 bases from V and 5 bases from J, the junction contained 9 bases not matched to a gene. The CDR3 contains 14 residues. The DNA for the CDR3 is TGTGCCAGCAAGGCCGGGACAGGGTTCCACGAGCAGTACTTC. This sequence encodes CASKAGTGFHEQYF.

The rearrangement joins TRBV3-1 to TRBJ1-6; D unresolved. The V and J ends lost 4 bases and 4 bases respectively, with 8 bases between them. The germline V gene has CDR1 LGHDT and CDR2 YNNKEL (reference sequence). The CDR3 has 14 residues. The chain's CDR3 is CASSPGNYNSPLHF. CDR3 sequence (DNA): TGTGCCAGCAGCCCAGGCAATTATAATTCACCCCTCCACTTT. Combining the CDR3 with reference TRBV3-1 and TRBJ1-6 gives the whole variable domain DTAVSQTPKYLVTQMGNDKSIKCEQNLGHDTMYWYKQDSKKFLKIMFSYNNKELIINETVPNRFSPKSPDKAHLNLHINSLELGDSAVYFCASSPGNYNSPLHFGNGTRLTVT.

The sample holds a few counts of this clonotype. The chain couples TRBV24-1 to TRBJ2-3, with D uncertain. V lost 1 base and J 5 bases, leaving 3 bases between the germline ends. CDR1 and CDR2 (germline): KGHDR, SFDVKD. The CDR3 has 12 amino acids. The CDR3 spells CATSDFRDTQYF. The CDR3, as DNA: TGTGCCACCAGTGATTTCCGAGATACGCAGTATTTT.

As for this clonotype: Mismatch with germline at one junction end may stem from a read error. The rearrangement joins TRBV5-1 to TRBJ1-2; TRBD1 agrees at 7 bases. This CDR3 is built from 14 residues. Germline V CDR1 and CDR2: SGHRS, YFSETQ. In nucleotides, the CDR3 is TGCGCCGGCAGCTCCGGACAGGCCCAGAGCGGCTACACCTTC. Its protein is CAGSSGQAQSGYTF.

This clonotype was counted only a few times. The chain is built from TRBV12-3 or TRBV12-4 and TRBJ1-5; no definite D call. This CDR3 comprises 13 residues. V was pared by 3 bases and J by 7 bases, with 10 bases between. In DNA, the CDR3 is TGTGCCAGCAGTTTTTTCTTGAAGCAGCCCCAGCATTTT. As protein: CASSFFLKQPQHF.

The rearrangement uses TRBV5-1 and TRBJ1-1; TRBD1 matches at 7 bases. The CDR3 has 14 amino acids. In germline, CDR1 is SGHRS, CDR2 YFSETQ. The V and J ends lost 3 bases and 3 bases, in that order; junction bases with no gene match: 5. CDR3 DNA sequence: TGCGCCAGCAGCTCGTTAACAGGGGACACTGAAGCTTTCTTT. Its translation is CASSSLTGDTEAFF.

This clonotype has ten or more counts. CDR3 DNA: TGCGCCAGCAGCTTGGACGGGGAAGAGACCCAGTACTTC. It yields the protein CASSLDGEETQYF. This chain joins TRBV5-1 and TRBJ2-5; D is perhaps TRBD2 (5 bases). The germline V gene has CDR1 SGHRS and CDR2 YFSETQ. V was trimmed by 0 bases and J by 3 bases, leaving 6 bases between them. The CDR3 is 13 residues long.

The chain uses TRBV20-1 and TRBJ2-1, with TRBD2 identical over 10 bases. The germline CDR1 and CDR2 sequences are DFQATT and SNEGSKA (reference sequence). CDR3 length: 15 amino acids. V shed 0 bases and J 7 bases; nucleotides not matched to a gene: 6. DNA of the CDR3: TGCAGTGCTAGAGATTACAGCGGGGGGGAGAATGAGCAGTTCTTC. It yields the protein CSARDYSGGENEQFF.

The chain employs TRBV9 and TRBJ1-2; 10 bases map to TRBD1. The length of the CDR3 is 15 residues. V was clipped by 4 bases and J by 8 bases; unmatched bases: 11. CDR1 and CDR2 (germline): SGDLS, YYNGEE. CDR3 sequence (DNA): TGTGCCAGCAGCACCCAGGGACAGGGGATCGGGGGCTACACCTTC. As protein: CASSTQGQGIGGYTF.

The chain links TRBV15 to TRBJ2-1; 10 bases match TRBD2. Germline V gene sequence: CDR1 LNHNV, CDR2 YYDKDF (reference sequence). The CDR3 has 18 residues. J was trimmed by 4 bases and V by 1 base; bases with no gene match: 10. CDR3 bases: TGTGCCACCAGCAGAGCTAGCGGGAGTTCCCCTCGGTACAATGAGCAGTTCTTC. Amino acid sequence: CATSRASGSSPRYNEQFF.

This clonotype was counted ten times or more. The J gene is TRBJ2-3, the V gene TRBV29-1; D is perhaps TRBD2 (5 bases). Trimming took off 7 bases at V and 4 bases at J, with 18 bases between the two ends. This CDR3 has 14 amino acids. Germline V gene data show CDR1 as SQVTM and CDR2 as ANQGSEA. CDR3 in amino acids: CSGFGVGRADTQYF. In nucleotides, the CDR3 is TGCAGCGGGTTCGGGGTAGGGCGCGCAGATACGCAGTATTTT.